The TCR beta chain described here comes from a study of cytomegalovirus exposure and HLA in healthy donors. Study as a whole: Some 200 million T cells yielded 117 million unique TCR beta sequences in earlier analysis.

Primers: 60 Vbeta forward and 13 Jbeta reverse. The protocol was immunoSEQ multiplex PCR, while the TCRdb copy is restricted to in-frame clones and leaves out a portion. The table shows 120,000 to 150,000 clones, with 70% to 85% occurring only once. Points on this clone: What it binds is not known.

Study-level points and caveats: Among the CMV-associated chains, three were confirmed in vitro as specific for CMV antigens. Later, TCR association rates were found to vary by HLA locus, highest for DRB1 and lowest for HLA-C. A later analysis associated 16,951 TCR beta sequences with HLA alleles at a 0.05 false discovery rate.

Trimming took 8 bases from V and 5 from J; bases not matched to a gene: 7. Germline V lookup: CDR1 LNHDA, CDR2 SQIVND (reference sequence). CDR3 length: 13 residues. Sequenced: PBMCs. The clonotype originates from a male donor in good health and CMV-seronegative. J is TRBJ1-2 and V is TRBV19; 8 bases align to TRBD1. The CDR3 loop is CASAGTGAYGYTF. In DNA, the CDR3 is TGTGCCAGTGCCGGGACAGGAGCATATGGCTACACCTTC.